The clone carrying this T cell receptor (beta chain) has a handful of counts. Its specificity is unknown. Sequencing was performed with immunoSEQ multiplex PCR; in TCRdb, only in-frame clones are kept and a portion is missing. The table records approximately 100,000 clones, 75% to 90% of them present only once. Germline assignment: CDR1 LNHNV and CDR2 YYDKDF (reference sequence). Trimming cost V 4 bases and J 3 bases; bases outside gene matches: 5. This CDR3 spans 15 amino acids. The data originate from a study of T cell responses to AZD1222 COVID-19 vaccine. At the level of the study: The study pooled second doses at about 4 or about 12 weeks.

Study-wide results and caveats: Scientists sampled the repertoires only once the peak T cell response had passed. Donors, mostly white British, included more females; clonal diversity was possibly underestimated.

The chain couples TRBV15 to TRBJ2-7, with 11 bases aligning to TRBD2. The sample in question was peripheral blood, obtained on day 0 of AZD1222 vaccination. This receptor was obtained from an adult in good health. CDR3 sequence: CATSTGLAGYYEQYF. The CDR3 nucleotides read TGTGCCACCAGCACAGGACTAGCGGGTTACTACGAGCAGTACTTC.